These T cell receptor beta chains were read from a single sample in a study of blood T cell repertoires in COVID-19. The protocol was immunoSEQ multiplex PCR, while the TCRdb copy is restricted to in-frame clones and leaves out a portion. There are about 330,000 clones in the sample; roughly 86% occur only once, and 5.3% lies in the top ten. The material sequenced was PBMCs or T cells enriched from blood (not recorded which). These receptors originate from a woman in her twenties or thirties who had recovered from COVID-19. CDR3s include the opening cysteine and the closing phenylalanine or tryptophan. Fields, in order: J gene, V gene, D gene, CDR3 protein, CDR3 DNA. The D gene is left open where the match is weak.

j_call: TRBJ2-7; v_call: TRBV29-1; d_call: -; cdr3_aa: CSVASRVPSYEQYF; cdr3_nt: TGCAGCGTTGCTTCGAGGGTTCCCTCCTACGAGCAGTACTTC
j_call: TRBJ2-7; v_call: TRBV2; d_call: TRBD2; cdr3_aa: CASSGTSNEQYF; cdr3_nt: TGTGCCAGCAGCGGGACTAGCAACGAGCAGTACTTC
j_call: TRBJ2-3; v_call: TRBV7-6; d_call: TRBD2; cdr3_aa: CASSRLATSGGDTQYF; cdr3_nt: TGTGCCAGCAGCAGACTTGCTACTAGCGGGGGGGATACGCAGTATTTT
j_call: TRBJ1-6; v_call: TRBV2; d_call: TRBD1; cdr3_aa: CASSDWTGGNSPLHF; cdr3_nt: TGTGCCAGCAGTGATTGGACAGGGGGAAATTCACCCCTCCACTTT
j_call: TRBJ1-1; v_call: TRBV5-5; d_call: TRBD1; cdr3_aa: CASSRTGGAGTEAFF; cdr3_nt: TGTGCCAGCAGCCGGACAGGGGGCGCAGGTACTGAAGCTTTCTTT
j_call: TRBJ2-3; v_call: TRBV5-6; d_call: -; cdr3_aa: CASSTWTVTDTQYF; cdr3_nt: TGTGCCAGCAGCACTTGGACAGTCACAGATACGCAGTATTTT
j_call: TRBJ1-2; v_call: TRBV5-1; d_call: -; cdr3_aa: CASSWASDYGYTF; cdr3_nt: TGCGCCAGCAGCTGGGCGAGTGACTATGGCTACACCTTC
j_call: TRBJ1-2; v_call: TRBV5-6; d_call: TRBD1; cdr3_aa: CASSLWDRGHDYTF; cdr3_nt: TGTGCCAGCAGCTTATGGGACAGGGGGCACGACTACACCTTC
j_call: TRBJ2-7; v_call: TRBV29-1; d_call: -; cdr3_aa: CSVVLWRGQDNSSPAQYF; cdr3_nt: TGCAGCGTTGTGTTATGGCGGGGGCAAGATAATTCTTCTCCGGCGCAGTACTTC
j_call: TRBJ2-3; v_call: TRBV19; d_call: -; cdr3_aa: CASSIPGGNRGDTQYF; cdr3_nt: TGTGCCAGTAGTATCCCCGGGGGGAACAGGGGGGATACGCAGTATTTT
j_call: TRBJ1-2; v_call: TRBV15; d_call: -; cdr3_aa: CATSTVQGTYGYTF; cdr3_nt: TGTGCCACCAGCACCGTACAGGGCACCTATGGCTACACCTTC
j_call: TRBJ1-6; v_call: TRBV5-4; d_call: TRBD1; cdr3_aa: CASSLDRAPLHF; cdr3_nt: TGTGCCAGCAGCTTAGACAGGGCACCCCTCCACTTT
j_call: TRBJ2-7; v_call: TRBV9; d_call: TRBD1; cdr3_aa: CASSNSGGGREQYF; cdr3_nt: TGTGCCAGCAGCAACTCAGGGGGCGGACGCGAGCAGTACTTC
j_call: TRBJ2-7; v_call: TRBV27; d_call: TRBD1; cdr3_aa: CASAPGQILEQYF; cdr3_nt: TGTGCCAGCGCCCCGGGACAGATTCTCGAGCAGTACTTC